A selection of T cell receptor beta chains follows, all from one sample in a study of cytomegalovirus exposure and HLA in healthy donors. This table comes from immunoSEQ multiplex PCR, and its TCRdb copy is limited to in-frame clones, with some not included. The table shows around 150,000 clones, with under 75% occurring only once. The sample taken for sequencing was PBMCs. Source of these receptors: a woman in her sixties or seventies in good health and CMV-seropositive. Both conserved end residues are part of each CDR3. Fields, in order: V gene, J gene, CDR3 protein.

TRBV5-1,TRBJ2-3,CASSRGGPGTDTQYF
TRBV7-3,TRBJ2-7,CASSLNSGYEQYF
TRBV6-5,TRBJ2-3,CASRRLGDTDTQYF
TRBV6-5,TRBJ1-1,CASSRDRVNTEAFF
TRBV29-1,TRBJ2-2,CSVGLAGGGELFF
TRBV7-9,TRBJ2-5,CASSLSDRGETQYF
TRBV28,TRBJ2-7,CASSLAGSFYEQYF
TRBV19,TRBJ1-5,CASSGQLDQPQHF
TRBV7-8,TRBJ2-3,CASSPMYGATDTQYF
TRBV6-4,TRBJ1-2,CASSVSRDTYGYTF
TRBV15,TRBJ2-7,CATSREGGTYEQYF
TRBV28,TRBJ2-5,CASSPQGRLQETQYF
TRBV11-2,TRBJ2-7,CASSRVQGLTVVEQYF
TRBV18,TRBJ1-5,CASSGAQLDNQPQHF
TRBV4-1,TRBJ2-5,CASSPGLEETQYF
TRBV6-1,TRBJ1-3,CASSEGDRHSGNTIYF
TRBV28,TRBJ1-5,CASSWSRGQPQHF
TRBV7-9,TRBJ2-3,CASSLAGVIDTQYF
TRBV7-8,TRBJ1-1,CASSPSTVNTEAFF
TRBV7-8,TRBJ1-1,CASSLEIRDPNTEAFF
TRBV7-9,TRBJ2-3,CASSPLRTDTQYF
TRBV6-5,TRBJ2-7,CASSYTGTGFEQYF
TRBV19,TRBJ2-1,CASSMFGEGYNEQFF
TRBV6-5,TRBJ2-1,CASSAESSYNEQFF
TRBV7-9,TRBJ2-7,CASSYFDEQYF
TRBV7-9,TRBJ2-1,CASSGLAGRNNEQFF
TRBV7-3,TRBJ2-1,CASSLLAVGGNEQFF